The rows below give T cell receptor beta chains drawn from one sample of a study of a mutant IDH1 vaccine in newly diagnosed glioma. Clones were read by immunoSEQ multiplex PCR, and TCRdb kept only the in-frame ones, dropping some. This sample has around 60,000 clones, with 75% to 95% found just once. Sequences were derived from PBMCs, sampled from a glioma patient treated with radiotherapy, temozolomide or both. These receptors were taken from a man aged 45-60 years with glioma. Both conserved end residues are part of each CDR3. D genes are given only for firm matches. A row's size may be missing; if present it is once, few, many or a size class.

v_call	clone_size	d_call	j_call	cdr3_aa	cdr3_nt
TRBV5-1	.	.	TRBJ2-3	CASSLVGTQTDTQYF	TGCGCCAGCAGCTTGGTTGGGACCCAAACAGATACGCAGTATTTT
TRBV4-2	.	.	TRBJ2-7	CASSQGLRRGATYEQYF	TGTGCCAGCAGCCAAGGACTTCGACGGGGAGCCACCTACGAGCAGTACTTC
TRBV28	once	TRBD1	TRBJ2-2	CASSSGQVRTGELFF	TGTGCCAGCAGTTCGGGACAGGTTCGCACCGGGGAGCTGTTTTTT
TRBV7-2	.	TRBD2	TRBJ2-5	CASSFSLAGGRETQYF	TGTGCCAGCAGCTTCTCACTAGCGGGGGGGCGGGAGACCCAGTACTTC
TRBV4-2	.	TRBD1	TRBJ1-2	CASSQDFRTGGDYGYTF	TGTGCCAGCAGCCAAGATTTTAGGACAGGGGGTGACTATGGCTACACCTTC
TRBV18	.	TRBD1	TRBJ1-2	CASSPPGQGSYGYTF	TGTGCCAGCTCACCACCGGGACAGGGGTCCTATGGCTACACCTTC
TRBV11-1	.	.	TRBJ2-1	CASSPQLGLYNEQFF	TGTGCCAGCAGCCCACAACTAGGACTTTACAATGAGCAGTTCTTC
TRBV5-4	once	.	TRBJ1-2	CASSANYYGYTF	TGTGCCAGCAGCGCCAACTACTATGGCTACACCTTC
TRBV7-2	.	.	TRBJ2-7	CASSLFTYEQYF	TGTGCCAGCAGCTTATTTACCTACGAGCAGTACTTC
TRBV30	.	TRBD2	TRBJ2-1	CAWRGGRSDEQFF	TGTGCCTGGAGGGGCGGGAGGTCGGATGAGCAGTTCTTC
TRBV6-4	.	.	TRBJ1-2	CASTPTLGGRDGYTF	TGTGCCAGCACCCCCACCCTAGGGGGGAGGGATGGCTACACCTTC
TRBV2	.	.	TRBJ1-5	CASKVRVGNGQPQHF	TGTGCCAGCAAAGTGAGGGTGGGGAATGGTCAGCCCCAGCATTTT
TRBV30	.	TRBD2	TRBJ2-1	CAWNIAGSYNEQFF	TGTGCCTGGAATATAGCGGGCTCCTACAATGAGCAGTTCTTC
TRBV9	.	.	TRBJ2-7	CASSARDGPYEQYF	TGTGCCAGCAGCGCCCGGGACGGTCCCTACGAGCAGTACTTC
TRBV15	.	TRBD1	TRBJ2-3	CATSRDRQGVTDTQYF	TGTGCCACCAGCAGAGATAGACAGGGGGTAACAGATACGCAGTATTTT
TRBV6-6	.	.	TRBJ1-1	CASSYQENTEAFF	TGTGCCAGCAGTTATCAGGAGAACACTGAGGCTTTCTTT
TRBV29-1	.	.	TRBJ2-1	CSVEAGGSNEQFF	TGCAGCGTTGAGGCGGGTGGTTCCAATGAGCAGTTCTTC
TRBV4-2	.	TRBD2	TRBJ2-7	CASSQGAGLANYEQYF	TGTGCCAGCAGCCAGGGAGCGGGACTAGCGAACTACGAGCAGTACTTC
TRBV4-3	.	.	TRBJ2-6	CASSQAGVGLSGANVLTF	TGCGCCAGCAGCCAAGCAGGGGTCGGATTGTCTGGGGCCAACGTCCTGACTTTC
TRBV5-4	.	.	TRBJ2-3	CASSLRGDSTDTQYF	TGTGCCAGCAGCTTGCGCGGGGACTCCACAGATACGCAGTATTTT
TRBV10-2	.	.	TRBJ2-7	CASSESGTTYEQYF	TGCGCCAGCAGTGAGTCCGGGACAACCTACGAGCAGTACTTC
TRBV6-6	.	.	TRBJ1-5	CASSSPILSQPQHF	TGTGCCAGCAGTTCCCCTATACTCTCTCAGCCCCAGCATTTT
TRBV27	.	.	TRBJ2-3	CASRRLSGTDTQYF	TGTGCCAGCAGGAGACTATCTGGCACAGATACGCAGTATTTT
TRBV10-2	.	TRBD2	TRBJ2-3	CASTRESTDTQYF	TGCGCCAGCACGCGGGAGAGCACAGATACGCAGTATTTT
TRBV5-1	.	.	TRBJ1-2	CASSLDSNPNYGYTF	TGCGCCAGCAGCTTGGATTCGAATCCGAACTATGGCTACACCTTC
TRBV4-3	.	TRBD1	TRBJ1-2	CASSQLTRGDGYTF	TGCGCCAGCAGCCAACTAACCAGGGGGGATGGCTACACCTTC
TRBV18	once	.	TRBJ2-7	CASSQSSRQGGHEQYF	TGTGCCAGCTCGCAAAGTTCTCGGCAGGGTGGGCACGAGCAGTACTTC
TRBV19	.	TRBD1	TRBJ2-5	CASSIGQGRGETQYF	TGTGCCAGTAGTATAGGACAGGGTAGAGGGGAGACCCAGTACTTC
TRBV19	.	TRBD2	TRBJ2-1	CASSLLAGLIYEQFF	TGTGCCAGTAGTCTTCTAGCGGGTCTAATCTATGAGCAGTTCTTC
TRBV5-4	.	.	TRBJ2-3	CASSLEVVRVTDTQYF	TGTGCCAGCAGCTTGGAGGTAGTGCGTGTCACAGATACGCAGTATTTT
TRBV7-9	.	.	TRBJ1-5	CASTGTSGNQPQHF	TGTGCCAGCACCGGTACCTCGGGCAATCAGCCCCAGCATTTT
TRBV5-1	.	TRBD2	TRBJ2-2	CASSPPRAGATGELFF	TGCGCCAGCAGCCCACCAAGAGCGGGAGCCACCGGGGAGCTGTTTTTT
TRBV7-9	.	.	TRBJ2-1	CASSLASNNEQFF	TGTGCCAGCAGCTTGGCGAGCAACAATGAGCAGTTCTTC
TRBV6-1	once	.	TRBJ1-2	CASSERDNPGTF	TGTGCCAGCAGTGAGAGGGACAATCCCGGGACCTTC
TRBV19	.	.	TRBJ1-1	CASTLMGMGTEAFF	TGTGCCAGTACCTTGATGGGCATGGGAACTGAAGCTTTCTTT
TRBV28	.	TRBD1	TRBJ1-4	CASMEDRGNEKLFF	TGTGCCAGCATGGAGGACAGGGGTAATGAAAAACTGTTTTTT
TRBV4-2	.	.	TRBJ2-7	CASSQGGASGQYF	TGTGCCAGCAGCCAGGGCGGGGCTTCTGGGCAGTACTTC
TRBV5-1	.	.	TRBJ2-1	CASSLDLVEQFF	TGCGCCAGCAGCTTGGATCTGGTTGAGCAGTTCTTC
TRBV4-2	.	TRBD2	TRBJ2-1	CASSLGLAASGVINEQFF	TGTGCCAGCAGCCTAGGACTTGCGGCTAGCGGGGTGATTAATGAGCAGTTCTTC
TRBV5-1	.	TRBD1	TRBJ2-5	CASSLGMGQGTETQYF	TGCGCCAGCAGCTTAGGAATGGGACAGGGGACGGAGACCCAGTACTTC
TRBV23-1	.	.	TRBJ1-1	CASSQSREGSRNTEAFF	TGCGCCAGCAGTCAATCGAGGGAGGGATCGAGGAACACTGAAGCTTTCTTT
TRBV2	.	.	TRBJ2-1	CASSVRGLNEQFF	TGTGCCAGCAGTGTTAGAGGTCTCAATGAGCAGTTCTTC
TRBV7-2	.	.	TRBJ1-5	CASSLDQGRQPQHF	TGTGCCAGCAGCTTAGACCAGGGGCGTCAGCCCCAGCATTTT
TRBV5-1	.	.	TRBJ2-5	CASSLDGSQETQYF	TGCGCCAGCAGCTTGGATGGGTCCCAAGAGACCCAGTACTTC
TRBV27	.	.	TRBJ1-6	CASSERGVNSPLHF	TGTGCCAGCAGCGAAAGGGGGGTAAATTCACCCCTCCACTTT
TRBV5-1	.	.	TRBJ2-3	CASSLGDGTDTQYF	TGCGCCAGCAGCCTTGGGGACGGCACAGATACGCAGTATTTT
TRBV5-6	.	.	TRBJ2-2	CASSSRLNLWGENTGELFF	TGTGCCAGCAGCTCCCGTCTCAATCTGTGGGGCGAAAACACCGGGGAGCTGTTTTTT
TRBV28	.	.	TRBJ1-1	CASSRYSLNTEAFF	TGTGCCAGCAGCCGCTATAGCTTGAACACTGAAGCTTTCTTT
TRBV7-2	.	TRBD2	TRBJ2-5	CASSHRGGNEETQYF	TGTGCCAGCAGCCATCGGGGGGGGAATGAGGAGACCCAGTACTTC
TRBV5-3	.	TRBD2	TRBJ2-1	CARSLRLAGACEQFF	TGTGCCAGAAGCCTTAGACTAGCGGGTGCCTGCGAGCAGTTCTTC
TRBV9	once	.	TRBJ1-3	CASSLAGNTIYF	TGTGCCAGCAGCTTGGCTGGAAACACCATATATTTT
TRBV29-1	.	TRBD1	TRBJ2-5	CSVSGGEETQYF	TGCAGCGTCTCAGGGGGAGAGGAGACCCAGTACTTC
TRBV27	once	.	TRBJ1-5	CASSSGDSNQPQHF	TGTGCCAGCAGCTCAGGGGATAGCAATCAGCCCCAGCATTTT
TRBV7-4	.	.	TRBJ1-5	CASSIRVPDQPQHF	TGTGCCAGCAGCATAAGGGTTCCCGACCAGCCCCAGCATTTT
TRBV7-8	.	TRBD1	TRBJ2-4	CASSFSGQGKNIQYF	TGTGCCAGCAGCTTCTCCGGACAGGGCAAAAACATTCAGTACTTC